Following are 9 T cell receptor beta chains from one sample sequenced in a study of T cells in narcolepsy (dated by TCRdb to the late 2010s). The library was generated by the immunoSEQ multiplex PCR assay. What TCRdb holds here is the immuneACCESS table cut down to in-frame rearrangements. Part of the clones is not present; checked against another copy, under half of the missing clones reflect an unresolved V gene, and the others are unexplained. The table for this sample lists about 33,000 clones; almost 90% of them were counted only once. The ten largest account for around 1.2% of the sample. The sequencing sample was made of CD45RA- memory CD4+ T cells from PBMCs. Explained via the paper, the cell subset or site label denotes: memory T cells sorted ex vivo from peripheral blood. All receptors come from a human donor with narcolepsy.

The chain links TRBV11-1 to TRBJ2-2, with D perhaps TRBD2 (5 bases). CDR1 SGHAT and CDR2 FQDESV come from the germline V gene (reference sequence). Trimming stripped 4 bases from V and 4 bases from J, with 16 bases between. The CDR3 runs to 16 residues. CDR3: CASSYRLSDPTGELFF. CDR3 nucleotide sequence: TGTGCCAGCAGCTACCGGCTTAGCGACCCCACCGGGGAGCTGTTTTTT.

This chain links TRBV7-9 with TRBJ2-5; TRBD2 matches 14 bases. The V and J ends lost 4 bases and 2 bases, in that order; junction bases with no gene match: 3. The germline V gene has CDR1 SEHNR and CDR2 FQNEAQ (reference sequence). This CDR3 region has 16 residues. The CDR3 loop reads CASSSRLAGGQETQYF. CDR3 nucleotide sequence: TGTGCCAGCAGCTCCCGACTAGCGGGAGGGCAAGAGACCCAGTACTTC.

The V gene is TRBV19, the J gene TRBJ2-3; D call uncertain. Germline assignment: CDR1 LNHDA and CDR2 SQIVND (reference sequence). The V gene lost 4 bases and the J gene lost 6 bases, with 5 bases spanning the gap. The CDR3 length is 11 residues. Here the CDR3 DNA reads TGTGCCAGTAGTACTCGGGATACGCAGTATTTT. This gives the protein CASSTRDTQYF.

The chain uses TRBV25-1 and TRBJ1-6; possible D gene TRBD1, 6 bases. V dropped 6 bases and J dropped 9 bases, with 15 bases sitting between them. This CDR3 region has 14 residues. Germline CDR1 is MGHDK and CDR2 is SYGVNS. CDR3 DNA: TGTGCCAGCAGCGGAACAGGGAACCCTTCACCCCTCCACTTT. It translates to CASSGTGNPSPLHF.

The rearrangement links TRBV28 to TRBJ2-7; D remains unclear. Germline-derived CDR1 and CDR2 are MDHEN and SYDVKM. This CDR3 is 12 amino acids long. V was cut by 3 bases and J by 5 bases, with 8 bases left in between. The CDR3 reads CASSFSWDEQYF. CDR3 bases: TGTGCCAGCAGTTTCTCCTGGGACGAGCAGTACTTC.

The V gene is TRBV19, the J gene TRBJ1-1; TRBD1 matches 7 bases. This CDR3 is 14 amino acids long. The germline V gene encodes CDR1 LNHDA and CDR2 SQIVND (reference sequence). V trimming: 9 bases; J trimming: 5 bases; junction bases outside the gene matches: 12. The CDR3 coding sequence is TGTGCCAGCAATTTCCGGACAGGAAGGACTGAAGCTTTCTTT. This encodes CASNFRTGRTEAFF.

This chain connects TRBV10-2 to TRBJ2-7; D gene ambiguous. Between the trimmed V and J ends, which lost 8 bases and 6 bases, there was a span of 17 bases. From germline, CDR1 is WSHSY and CDR2 SAAADI. The CDR3 covers 13 residues. Here the CDR3 reads CASGDSYRPEQYF. CDR3 nucleotide sequence: TGCGCCAGCGGGGATTCCTACCGTCCCGAGCAGTACTTC.

In its sample, this clone was seen a few times. The rearrangement joins TRBV21-1 to TRBJ2-7; the DNA was not used to check the table's D call, TRBD1. TRBV21-1 is noted as a pseudogene. The CDR3 covers 14 residues. CDR3: CASSKGGTVYEQYF. DNA of the CDR3: TGTGCCAGCAGCAAAGGTGGGACAGTCTACGAGCAGTACTTC.

The CDR3 loop reads CASSLGAKNSPLHF. CDR3 nucleotides: TGCGCCAGCAGCCTGGGGGCAAAAAATTCACCCCTCCACTTT. The V and J genes are TRBV4-3 and TRBJ1-6; D perhaps matches TRBD1 (6 bases). The germline V gene encodes CDR1 LGHNA and CDR2 YSLEER. This CDR3 has 14 residues. V gave up 4 bases and J gave up 7 bases, with 11 bases separating them.